Listed here are 29 T cell receptor beta chains from one sample, sequenced in a study of blood T cell repertoires in COVID-19 (dated by TCRdb to about 2020). The library was made by the immunoSEQ multiplex PCR assay. Imported from immuneACCESS, the table was reduced by TCRdb to in-frame sequences with V and J called. These copies leave out some clones; in studies compared against another copy, an unresolved V gene accounts for under half, and the cause of the remainder is not known. The sample yields almost 250,000 clones; around 86% were counted once. Roughly 6.2% of the sample is in the top ten clones. The sequencing sample was made of peripheral blood. Receptors were obtained from a woman of 80 years or more with COVID-19, enrolled during active disease.

The genes are TRBV30 and TRBJ2-7, with no clear D. CDR1 is GTSNPN, CDR2 SVGIG, per germline (reference sequence). The CDR3 sequence is 14 residues long. V lost 0 bases and J 4 bases, leaving 13 bases between the germline ends. The CDR3 bases are TGTGCCTGGAGTGTCAGGCAGCCAAATTACGAGCAGTACTTC. Translated: CAWSVRQPNYEQYF.

CDR3 in amino acids: CASSSMGDEKLFF. CDR3 nucleotide sequence: TGTGCCAGCAGCTCCATGGGCGACGAAAAACTGTTTTTT. V is TRBV7-2 and J is TRBJ1-4, with no clear D. The length of the CDR3 is 13 residues. The germline V and J ends were trimmed by 4 bases and 8 bases, with 11 bases remaining between them. CDR1 is SGHTA and CDR2 is FQGNSA in the germline V gene.

The genes are TRBV30 and TRBJ2-1; weak D call: TRBD2 (7 bases). Trimming left V 3 bases short and J 5 bases short, with 14 bases between. Per germline, CDR1 GTSNPN and CDR2 SVGIG (reference sequence). The length of the CDR3 is 14 residues. The CDR3: CAWRRGGVNNEQFF. CDR3 sequence (DNA): TGTGCCTGGAGGAGGGGGGGCGTTAACAATGAGCAGTTCTTC.

This clone has just a few counts. This chain uses TRBV6-5 with TRBJ1-5; D may be TRBD1 (5 bases). The germline V gene has CDR1 MNHEY and CDR2 SVGAGI. The V gene lost 6 bases and the J gene lost 11 bases, with 17 bases spanning the gap. The CDR3 runs to 13 residues. DNA of the CDR3: TGTGCCAGCAGGACGGGCCCGCAAGGGGCCCAGCATTTT. This sequence encodes CASRTGPQGAQHF.

The gene calls are TRBV4-2 and TRBJ2-3; 10 positions agree with TRBD2. Germline values: CDR1 LGHNA, CDR2 YNFKEQ. The CDR3 length is 15 residues. V gave up 0 bases and J gave up 8 bases; unmatched junction bases: 5. For the CDR3, the DNA is TGTGCCAGCAGCCAAGATACAGCGGGGGGGCGTACGCAGTATTTT. It yields the protein CASSQDTAGGRTQYF.

This rearrangement joins TRBV2 to TRBJ2-4; TRBD1 aligns across 7 bases. The V segment lost 6 bases and the J segment 6 bases; nucleotides outside the gene matches: 11. Germline-derived CDR1 and CDR2 are SNHLY and FYNNEI. This CDR3 comprises 15 residues. The CDR3 DNA follows: TGTGCCAGCAGAAATAGGACAGGTGGATTAAACATTCAGTACTTC. It is translated as CASRNRTGGLNIQYF.

The chain recombines TRBV4-2 with TRBJ2-5, with 8 bases matching TRBD2. The CDR3 covers 17 residues. Trimming at V came to 0 bases and at J to 5 bases, leaving 11 bases not matched to a gene. Germline V lookup: CDR1 LGHNA, CDR2 YNFKEQ. This chain's CDR3 is CASSQDLGAGAGETQYF. In DNA, the CDR3 is TGTGCCAGCAGCCAAGATCTTGGAGCGGGGGCAGGGGAGACCCAGTACTTC.

In DNA, the CDR3 is TGTGCCAGCAGCCCCTGGCAGGGGGCTTTAAACAATGAGCAGTTCTTC. It translates to CASSPWQGALNNEQFF. The J gene is TRBJ2-1, the V gene TRBV14; 8 nucleotides match TRBD1. CDR1 and CDR2 from the germline V gene are SGHDN and FVKESK. The CDR3 is 16 residues long. V dropped 4 bases and J dropped 5; count of bases not matched to a gene: 10.

The chain combines TRBV10-3 with TRBJ1-1, with 7 bases matching TRBD1. Germline values: CDR1 ENHRY, CDR2 SYGVKD. The length of the CDR3 is 13 residues. The V segment lost 11 bases and the J segment 3 bases; nucleotides outside the gene matches: 9. In DNA form, the CDR3 reads TGTGCCCTAAGGACAGGATCGCACACTGAAGCTTTCTTT. Translating it yields CALRTGSHTEAFF.

The CDR3 protein is CASSSPAVQPQHF. CDR3 in DNA: TGTGCCAGCTCCTCGCCAGCGGTGCAGCCCCAGCATTTT. The chain joins TRBV28 to TRBJ1-5, with D uncertain. Trimming took 8 bases from V and 7 from J, leaving 15 bases between them. CDR3 length: 13 residues. Germline loops: CDR1 MDHEN, CDR2 SYDVKM.

About this clone itself: This specimen includes other DNA sequences encoding the same CDR3. The chain employs TRBV28 and TRBJ1-4, with a tentative D call TRBD1 (6 bases). V was shortened by 1 base and J by 2 bases, with 8 bases between the two germline ends. Germline-derived CDR1 and CDR2 are MDHEN and SYDVKM. The length of the CDR3 is 15 residues. The CDR3 here is CASSLLGATNEKLFF. The CDR3 bases are TGTGCCAGCAGTTTATTGGGGGCCACTAATGAAAAACTGTTTTTT.

This clone showed up many times. The rearrangement uses TRBV7-9 and TRBJ1-2, with TRBD1 matching over 10 bases. Per germline, CDR1 SEHNR and CDR2 FQNEAQ (reference sequence). V shed 5 bases and J 7 bases; nucleotides not matched to a gene: 10. The CDR3 has 15 residues. CDR3 bases: TGTGCCAGCAGCCCGCCGGGACAGGGGAAATCTGGCTACACCTTC. Translated: CASSPPGQGKSGYTF.

This chain connects TRBV15 to TRBJ1-6; D gene unclear. Germline lookup yields CDR1 LNHNV and CDR2 YYDKDF (reference sequence). Trimming removed 0 bases from V and 7 bases from J, with 10 bases in between. There are 15 residues in the CDR3. The CDR3 DNA follows: TGTGCCACCAGCAGAGATAAGAGCCCCAATTCACCCCTCCACTTT. As protein: CATSRDKSPNSPLHF.

The chain carries TRBV7-3 and TRBJ2-6; D ambiguous. V was trimmed by 1 base and J by 0 bases, leaving 7 bases between them. CDR3 length: 16 amino acids. Per the germline V gene, CDR1 is SGHTA and CDR2 is FQGTGA. The CDR3 DNA reads as TGTGCCAGCAGCTTAAATTCGGGCTCTGGGGCCAACGTCCTGACTTTC. Its protein is CASSLNSGSGANVLTF.

This rearrangement joins TRBV5-4 to TRBJ1-5; D gene unclear. The CDR3 spans 14 residues. V lost 0 bases and J lost 4, with 8 bases in between. Germline lookup yields CDR1 SGHNT and CDR2 YYREEE (reference sequence). The CDR3 loop reads CASSLGGKNQPQHF. The DNA of the CDR3 is TGTGCCAGCAGCTTGGGAGGGAAGAATCAGCCCCAGCATTTT.

The rearrangement links TRBV15 to TRBJ1-4; 9 nucleotides match TRBD1. This CDR3 region has 17 residues. Germline V CDR1 and CDR2: LNHNV, YYDKDF (reference sequence). Losses at the gene ends were 1 base for V and 6 bases for J; bases not matched to a gene: 9. CDR3 nucleotide sequence: TGTGCCACCAGCAGAGGGGCGGGGAGGACAGGGGATGAAAAACTGTTTTTT. It codes for CATSRGAGRTGDEKLFF.

The V call is TRBV27, the J call TRBJ1-2; TRBD1 matches at 10 bases. Per the germline V gene, CDR1 is MNHEY and CDR2 is SMNVEV (reference sequence). J lost 4 bases, V lost 2 bases, and 10 bases had no gene match. CDR3 length: 17 residues. CDR3 amino acids: CASSLISGTGVRYGYTF. CDR3 DNA sequence: TGTGCCAGCAGTTTAATTTCCGGGACAGGGGTGCGCTATGGCTACACCTTC.

This chain connects TRBV7-9 to TRBJ1-2, with 7 bases identical to TRBD1. The ends lost 5 bases at V and 5 bases at J; junction bases unmatched: 8. CDR1 and CDR2 (germline): SEHNR, FQNEAQ (reference sequence). This CDR3 is 14 amino acids long. The CDR3 DNA follows: TGTGCCAGCAGCCGGGACAGCCAAGAGTATGGCTACACCTTC. This translates into CASSRDSQEYGYTF.

The chain is built from TRBV6-5 and TRBJ1-1, with 8 nucleotides matching TRBD1. Trimming removed 2 bases from V and 7 bases from J; junction bases left unmatched: 9. Germline CDR1 is MNHEY and CDR2 is SVGAGI. The CDR3 runs to 15 residues. Here the CDR3 reads CASSYVGQGSGEAFF. The CDR3 nucleotides are TGTGCCAGCAGTTACGTAGGACAGGGTAGTGGTGAAGCTTTCTTT.

The chain combines TRBV7-3 with TRBJ2-5, with a weak D call TRBD1 (6 bases). The CDR3 is 13 residues long. Germline V gene lookup returns CDR1 SGHTA and CDR2 FQGTGA. V was cut by 2 bases and J by 2 bases, with 6 bases left in between. CDR3 region: CASSLGTQETQYF. CDR3 nucleotide sequence: TGTGCCAGCAGCTTAGGGACACAAGAGACCCAGTACTTC.

The V call is TRBV18, the J call TRBJ2-2; unclear D gene. Trimming stripped 0 bases from V and 7 bases from J, with 6 bases between. Germline CDR1 KGHSH, CDR2 LQKENI. There are 13 residues in the CDR3. DNA of the CDR3: TGTGCCAGCTCACCACCCGGAGACGGGGAGCTGTTTTTT. This encodes CASSPPGDGELFF.

For the CDR3, the DNA is TGTGCCAGCAGTTACGTTGACAGTCTGGGCTACACCTTC. This codes for CASSYVDSLGYTF. This chain uses TRBV6-5 with TRBJ1-2, with a possible D match to TRBD1 (5 bases). The CDR3 is 13 amino acids. Germline CDR1 and CDR2: MNHEY and SVGAGI. V was trimmed by 2 bases and J by 8 bases, leaving 12 bases between them.

This chain joins TRBV30 and TRBJ2-2; 7 bases fit TRBD1. Germline CDR1 reads GTSNPN; CDR2 reads SVGIG (reference sequence). The length of the CDR3 is 12 residues. J was trimmed by 6 bases and V by 5 bases; bases with no gene match: 3. This CDR3 reads CAWGQGAGELFF. The CDR3 DNA reads TGTGCCTGGGGTCAGGGGGCCGGGGAGCTGTTTTTT. The variable domain in full, with the rest retrieved from reference TRBV30 and TRBJ2-2, is SQTIHQWPATLVQPVGSPLSLECTVEGTSNPNLYWYRQAAGRGLQLLFYSVGIGQISSEVPQNLSASRPQDRQFILSSKKLLLSDSGFYLCAWGQGAGELFFGEGSRLTVL.

This clone was observed a few times. The V and J genes are TRBV5-1 and TRBJ2-5; 12 nucleotides align to TRBD2. The V gene end was trimmed by 0 bases and the J gene end by 4 bases; junction bases not matched to a gene: 10. The length of the CDR3 is 18 residues. The germline V gene encodes CDR1 SGHRS and CDR2 YFSETQ. The CDR3 sequence is CASSLALAGGLAGETQYF. The CDR3 DNA follows: TGCGCCAGCAGCTTGGCCCTAGCGGGGGGGCTAGCGGGAGAGACCCAGTACTTC.

This sequence joins TRBV7-9 and TRBJ2-5, with 9 nucleotides matching TRBD1. Germline values: CDR1 SEHNR, CDR2 FQNEAQ (reference sequence). The CDR3 totals 13 residues. The J segment lost 3 bases and the V segment lost 8 bases, leaving 4 bases of the junction unmatched. CDR3 sequence: CASRDRGKETQYF. Here the CDR3 DNA reads TGTGCCAGCCGAGACAGGGGGAAAGAGACCCAGTACTTC.

The V call is TRBV6-6, the J call TRBJ1-1, with D perhaps matching TRBD1 (6 bases). This CDR3 is built from 13 residues. V lost 5 bases to trimming and J lost 3 bases, with 10 bases between them. The germline V gene encodes CDR1 MNHNY and CDR2 SVGAGI (reference sequence). The chain's CDR3 is CASSPQGYTEAFF. CDR3 sequence (DNA): TGTGCCAGCAGTCCACAGGGTTACACTGAAGCTTTCTTT.

This sequence joins TRBV3-1 (or the pseudogene TRBV3-2) and TRBJ2-5, with D possibly being TRBD1 (5 bases). V was shortened by 0 bases and J by 5 bases, with 13 bases between the two germline ends. This CDR3 has 15 residues. CDR1 is LGHDT, CDR2 YNNKEL, per germline (reference sequence). The chain's CDR3 is CASSQEPQGGETQYF. CDR3 nucleotides: TGTGCCAGCAGCCAAGAGCCTCAGGGTGGGGAGACCCAGTACTTC.

The chain combines TRBV7-2 with TRBJ1-1; 7 bases line up with TRBD1. The germline gives CDR1 SGHTA, CDR2 FQGNSA. CDR3 size: 14 residues. Losses at the gene ends were 5 bases for V and 8 bases for J; bases not matched to a gene: 11. DNA for the CDR3: TGTGCCAGCAGCCGCTACACAGGGGTAACAGAAGCTTTCTTT. Amino acid sequence: CASSRYTGVTEAFF.

J is TRBJ2-5 and V is TRBV2; D is ambiguous. The CDR3 is made up of 13 amino acids. Germline V gene data show CDR1 as SNHLY and CDR2 as FYNNEI. The CDR3 loop reads CATLGYLQETQYF. The CDR3 DNA reads as TGTGCAACTTTGGGCTACCTCCAAGAGACCCAGTACTTC.